This T cell receptor beta chain came from a study of CD8 T cells in Susac syndrome. With random hexamers, roughly 0.5 to 1 ug RNA was reverse transcribed. TCRdb used MiXCR to reprocess the immunoSEQ multiplex PCR reads, holding one entry per CDR3 protein. The profile shows fewer than 150,000 distinct CDR3 sequences, around 91% of them singletons. CD8+ and CD4+ T cells from blood underwent TCR beta sequencing, which was carried out in a high-throughput format. V was cut by 4 bases and J by 1 base, with 14 bases left in between. The CDR3 length is 15 residues. CDR1 and CDR2 from the germline V gene are SGDLS and YYNGEE.

Sequenced input: CD8+ T cells from PBMCs. This chain uses TRBV9 with TRBJ1-2; tentatively, D is TRBD1 (5 bases). The TCR originated in a human donor with multiple sclerosis. CDR3 amino acids: CASSLGTRHNYGYTF. DNA for the CDR3: TGTGCCAGCAGCCTCGGGACGCGGCATAACTATGGCTACACCTTC.